Below are 10 T cell receptor beta chains sequenced from a single sample in a study of T cell responses to AZD1222 COVID-19 vaccine. Generated by immunoSEQ multiplex PCR, the TCRdb table keeps only in-frame clones and is missing some. Of 150,000 to 180,000 clones listed, 85% to 95% were seen once; the top ten hold roughly 1.6%. The source was peripheral blood, collected 28 days after the second AZD1222 dose. These receptors came from an adult who received the AZD1222 COVID-19 vaccine.

The CDR3 DNA sequence: TGTGCCAGCAGCTTAACGGTTGGAACTAGCGGGAGCTCCTACAATGAGCAGTTCTTC. Translated, it gives CASSLTVGTSGSSYNEQFF. The J gene is TRBJ2-1, the V gene TRBV7-3; 11 nucleotides match TRBD2. Germline V lookup: CDR1 SGHTA, CDR2 FQGTGA. Unmatched junction bases numbered 7, after V lost 0 bases and J lost 0 bases. This CDR3 has 19 amino acids.

J is TRBJ1-3 and V is TRBV6-5; no firm D call. CDR1 MNHEY and CDR2 SVGAGI come from the germline V gene. V shed 5 bases and J shed 2 bases, with 10 bases lying between them. This CDR3 has 14 amino acids. In DNA form, the CDR3 reads TGTGCCAGCAGTATCCCCGCGGCTGGAAACACCATATATTTT. It translates to CASSIPAAGNTIYF.

This clone showed up just a few times. J is TRBJ2-2 and V is TRBV19; D is uncertain. With 4 bases removed from V and 1 base from J, the gap between germline ends came to 10 bases. Germline CDR1 is LNHDA and CDR2 is SQIVND (reference sequence). The CDR3 is 15 amino acids. The CDR3 is CASSKGTVNTGELFF. The CDR3 nucleotides read TGTGCCAGTAGTAAAGGCACAGTGAACACCGGGGAGCTGTTTTTT.

The CDR3 nucleotides read TGTGCCAGTAGTATGGGACAGGTAGTCTATGGCTACACCTTC. Translated: CASSMGQVVYGYTF. This chain connects TRBV19 to TRBJ1-2; 8 positions match TRBD1. The CDR3 is 14 residues long. The trim removed 3 bases at V and 4 bases at J, leaving 4 bases unmatched. Germline V gene sequence: CDR1 LNHDA, CDR2 SQIVND (reference sequence).

This chain uses TRBV6-6 with TRBJ1-4, with D unresolved. Trimming removed 10 bases from V and 7 bases from J, with 16 bases in between. The length of the CDR3 is 13 residues. Looked up from germline, CDR1 is MNHNY and CDR2 is SVGAGI (reference sequence). The CDR3 here is CATGRRESEKLFF. The CDR3 nucleotides are TGTGCCACCGGCAGGAGGGAAAGTGAAAAACTGTTTTTT.

The chain couples TRBV5-1 to TRBJ1-3; D unclear. Germline-derived CDR1 and CDR2 are SGHRS and YFSETQ. The CDR3 is made up of 15 amino acids. V was clipped by 4 bases and J by 0 bases, with 11 bases between them. The CDR3 sequence: CASSPRQDSGNTIYF. In DNA form, the CDR3 reads TGCGCCAGCAGCCCGAGGCAGGACTCTGGAAACACCATATATTTT.

The chain links TRBV21-1 to TRBJ2-7; the table's D call of TRBD2 was not tested on the DNA. TRBV21-1 is a recognized pseudogene. The CDR3 consists of 13 residues. In DNA, the CDR3 is TGTGCCAGCTCGGGGGGACTAGTCTACGAGCAGTACTTC. Protein sequence: CASSGGLVYEQYF.

The genes are TRBV18 and TRBJ1-6; 7 nucleotides match TRBD1. After removal of 3 bases from V and 7 bases from J, the junction contained 3 bases not matched to a gene. The CDR3 loop spans 14 amino acids. Germline V gene sequence: CDR1 KGHSH, CDR2 LQKENI. CDR3 sequence reads: CASSPQGQNSPLHF. The CDR3 nucleotides are TGTGCCAGCTCACCGCAGGGACAGAATTCACCCCTCCACTTT.

V and J are TRBV27 and TRBJ1-5; D is ambiguous. The germline V gene encodes CDR1 MNHEY and CDR2 SMNVEV (reference sequence). V was clipped by 3 bases and J by 0 bases, with 9 bases between them. This CDR3 contains 15 residues. CDR3 coding DNA: TGTGCCAGCAGTTTGAGAGGATATAGCAATCAGCCCCAGCATTTT. Its translation is CASSLRGYSNQPQHF.

The sample holds a few counts of this clone. This chain connects TRBV12-3 or TRBV12-4 to TRBJ1-1; D is undetermined. The CDR3 loop spans 11 amino acids. Trimming stripped 7 bases from V and 4 bases from J, with 7 bases between. CDR3 loop: CASTPGTEAFF. The CDR3 DNA is TGTGCCAGCACGCCAGGCACTGAAGCTTTCTTT.